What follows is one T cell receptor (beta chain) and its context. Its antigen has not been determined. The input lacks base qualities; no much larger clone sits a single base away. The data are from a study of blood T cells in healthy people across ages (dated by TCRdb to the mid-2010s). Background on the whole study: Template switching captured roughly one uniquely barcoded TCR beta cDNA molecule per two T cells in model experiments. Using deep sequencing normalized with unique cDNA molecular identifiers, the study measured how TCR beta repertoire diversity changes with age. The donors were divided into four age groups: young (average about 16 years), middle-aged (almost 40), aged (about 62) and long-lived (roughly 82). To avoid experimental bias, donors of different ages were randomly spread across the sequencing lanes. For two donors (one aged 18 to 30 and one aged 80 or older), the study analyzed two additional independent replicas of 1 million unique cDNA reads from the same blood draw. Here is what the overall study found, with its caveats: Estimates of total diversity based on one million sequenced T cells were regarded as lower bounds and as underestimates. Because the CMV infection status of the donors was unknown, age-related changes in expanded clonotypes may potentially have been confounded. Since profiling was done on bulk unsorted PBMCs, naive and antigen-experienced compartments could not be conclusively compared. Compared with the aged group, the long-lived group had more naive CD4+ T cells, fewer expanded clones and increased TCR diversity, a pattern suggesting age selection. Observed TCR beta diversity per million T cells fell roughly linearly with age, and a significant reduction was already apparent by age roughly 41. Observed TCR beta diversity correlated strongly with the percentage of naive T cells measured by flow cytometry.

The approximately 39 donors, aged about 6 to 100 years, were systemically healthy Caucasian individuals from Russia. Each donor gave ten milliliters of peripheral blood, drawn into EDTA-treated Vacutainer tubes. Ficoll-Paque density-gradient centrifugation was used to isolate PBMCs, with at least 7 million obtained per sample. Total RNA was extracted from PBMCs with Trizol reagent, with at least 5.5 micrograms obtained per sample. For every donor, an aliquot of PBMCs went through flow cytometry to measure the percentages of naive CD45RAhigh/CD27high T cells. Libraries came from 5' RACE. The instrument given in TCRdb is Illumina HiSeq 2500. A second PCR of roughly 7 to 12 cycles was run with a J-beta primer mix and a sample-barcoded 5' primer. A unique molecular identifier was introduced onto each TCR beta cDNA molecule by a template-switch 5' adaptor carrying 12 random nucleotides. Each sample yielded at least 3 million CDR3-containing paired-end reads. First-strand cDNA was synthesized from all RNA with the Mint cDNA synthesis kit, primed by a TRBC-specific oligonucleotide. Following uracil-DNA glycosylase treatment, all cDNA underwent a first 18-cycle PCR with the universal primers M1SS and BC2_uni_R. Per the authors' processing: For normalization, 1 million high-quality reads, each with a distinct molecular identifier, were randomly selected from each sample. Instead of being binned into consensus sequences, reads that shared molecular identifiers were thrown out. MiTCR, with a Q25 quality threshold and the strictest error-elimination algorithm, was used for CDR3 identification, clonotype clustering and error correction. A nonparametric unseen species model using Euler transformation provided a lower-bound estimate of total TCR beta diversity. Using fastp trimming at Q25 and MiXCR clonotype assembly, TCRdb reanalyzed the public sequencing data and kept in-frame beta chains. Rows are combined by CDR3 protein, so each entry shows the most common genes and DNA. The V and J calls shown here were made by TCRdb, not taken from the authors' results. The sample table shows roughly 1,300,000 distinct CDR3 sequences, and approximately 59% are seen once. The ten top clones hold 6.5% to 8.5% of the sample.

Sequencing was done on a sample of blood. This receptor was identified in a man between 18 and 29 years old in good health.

This receptor has the CDR3 CSASWRQTPTYYGYTF. At the DNA level, the sequence is TGCAGTGCTAGCTGGAGACAGACTCCAACCTACTATGGCTACACCTTC. The V and J segments used are TRBV20-1 and TRBJ1-2; TRBD1 is a possible D gene, resting on 5 matching bases. Reading from cysteine to phenylalanine, the CDR3 counts 16 amino acids. Only the CDR3 portion is preserved as DNA: 48 bases, with reading frame beginning at the first base. CDR1 and CDR2 are drawn from the germline V gene (reference sequence): DFQATT, SNEGSKA. V was cut back by 3 bases and J by 3 bases, leaving a gap of 20 bases between them.